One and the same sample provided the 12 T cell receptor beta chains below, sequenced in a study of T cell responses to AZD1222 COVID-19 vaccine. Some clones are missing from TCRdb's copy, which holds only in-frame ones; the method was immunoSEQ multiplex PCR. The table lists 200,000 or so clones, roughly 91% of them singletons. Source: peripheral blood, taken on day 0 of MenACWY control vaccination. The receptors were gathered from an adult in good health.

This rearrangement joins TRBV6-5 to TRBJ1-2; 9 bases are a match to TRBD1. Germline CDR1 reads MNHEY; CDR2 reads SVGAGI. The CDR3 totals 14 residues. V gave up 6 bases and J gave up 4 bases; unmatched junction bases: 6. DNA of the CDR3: TGTGCCAGCAGGGGTCGGGACAGGGCCTATGGCTACACCTTC. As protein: CASRGRDRAYGYTF.

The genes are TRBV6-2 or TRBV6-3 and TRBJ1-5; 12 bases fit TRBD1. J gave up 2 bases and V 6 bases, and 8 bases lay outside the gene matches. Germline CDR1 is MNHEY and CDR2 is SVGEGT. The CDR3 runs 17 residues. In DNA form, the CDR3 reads TGTGCCAGCAGCCTGGGACAGGGGGCTCTTGGCAATCAGCCCCAGCATTTT. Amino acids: CASSLGQGALGNQPQHF.

The CDR3 DNA sequence: TGTGCCAGCATATTGGGATCGTCCTATAATTCACCCCTCCACTTT. It codes for CASILGSSYNSPLHF. The chain carries TRBV6-6 and TRBJ1-6; D not resolved. The CDR3 has 15 residues. The germline V and J ends were trimmed by 7 bases and 1 base, with 11 bases remaining between them. Germline values: CDR1 MNHNY, CDR2 SVGAGI (reference sequence).

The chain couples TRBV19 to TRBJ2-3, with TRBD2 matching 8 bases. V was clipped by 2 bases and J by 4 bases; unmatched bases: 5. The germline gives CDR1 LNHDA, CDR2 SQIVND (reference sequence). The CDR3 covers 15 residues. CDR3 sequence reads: CASSIFGGGADTQYF. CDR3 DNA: TGTGCCAGTAGTATATTCGGGGGGGGCGCAGATACGCAGTATTTT.

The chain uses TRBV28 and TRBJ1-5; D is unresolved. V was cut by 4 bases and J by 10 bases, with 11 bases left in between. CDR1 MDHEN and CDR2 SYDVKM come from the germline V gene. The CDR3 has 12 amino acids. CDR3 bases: TGTGCCAGCAGTTCACAGAGGTCACCCCAGCATTTT. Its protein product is CASSSQRSPQHF.

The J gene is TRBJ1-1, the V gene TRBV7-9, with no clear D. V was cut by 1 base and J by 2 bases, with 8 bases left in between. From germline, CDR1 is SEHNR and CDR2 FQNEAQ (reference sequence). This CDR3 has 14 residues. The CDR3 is CASSLVYGNTEAFF. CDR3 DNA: TGTGCCAGCAGCTTAGTATATGGCAACACTGAAGCTTTCTTT.

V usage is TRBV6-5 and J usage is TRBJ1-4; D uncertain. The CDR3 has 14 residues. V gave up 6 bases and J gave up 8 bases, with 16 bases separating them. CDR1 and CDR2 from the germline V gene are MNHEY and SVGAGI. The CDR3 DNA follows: TGTGCCAGCAGAGAGAGGGCAGGCGGGGAAAAACTGTTTTTT. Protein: CASRERAGGEKLFF.

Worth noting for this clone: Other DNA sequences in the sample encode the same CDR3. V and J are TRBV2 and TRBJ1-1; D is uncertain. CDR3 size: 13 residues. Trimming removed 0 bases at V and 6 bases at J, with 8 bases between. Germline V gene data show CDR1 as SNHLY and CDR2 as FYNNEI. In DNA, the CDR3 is TGTGCCAGCAGTGAAGCGCGGAGGGCTGAAGCTTTCTTT. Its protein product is CASSEARRAEAFF. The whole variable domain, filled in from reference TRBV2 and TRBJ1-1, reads EPEVTQTPSHQVTQMGQEVILRCVPISNHLYFYWYRQILGQKVEFLVSFYNNEISEKSEIFDDQFSVERPDGSNFTLKIRSTKLEDSAMYFCASSEARRAEAFFGQGTRLTVV.

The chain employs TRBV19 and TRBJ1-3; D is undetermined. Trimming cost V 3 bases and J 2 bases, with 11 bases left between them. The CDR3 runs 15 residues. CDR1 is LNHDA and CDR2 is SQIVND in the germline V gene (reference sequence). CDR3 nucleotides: TGTGCCAGTAGTATCACCAGTCGACCTGGAAACACCATATATTTT. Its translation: CASSITSRPGNTIYF.

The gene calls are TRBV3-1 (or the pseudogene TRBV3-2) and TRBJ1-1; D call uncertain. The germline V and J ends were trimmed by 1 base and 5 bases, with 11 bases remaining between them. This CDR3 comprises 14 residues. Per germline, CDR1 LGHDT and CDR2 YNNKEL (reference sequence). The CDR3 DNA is TGTGCCAGCAGCCAAGTTGGTACGGGGACTGAAGCTTTCTTT. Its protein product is CASSQVGTGTEAFF.

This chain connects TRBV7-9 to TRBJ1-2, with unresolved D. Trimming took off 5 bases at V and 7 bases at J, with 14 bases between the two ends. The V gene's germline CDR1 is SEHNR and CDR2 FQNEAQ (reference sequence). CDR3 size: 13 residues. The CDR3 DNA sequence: TGTGCCAGCAGCCCCGGAAGTGGTCGTGGCTACACCTTC. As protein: CASSPGSGRGYTF.

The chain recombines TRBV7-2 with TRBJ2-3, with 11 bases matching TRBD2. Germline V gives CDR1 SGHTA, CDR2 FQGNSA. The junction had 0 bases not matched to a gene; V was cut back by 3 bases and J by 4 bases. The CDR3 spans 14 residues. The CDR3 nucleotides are TGTGCCAGCAGCTTGACTAGCGGGGCAGATACGCAGTATTTT. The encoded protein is CASSLTSGADTQYF.